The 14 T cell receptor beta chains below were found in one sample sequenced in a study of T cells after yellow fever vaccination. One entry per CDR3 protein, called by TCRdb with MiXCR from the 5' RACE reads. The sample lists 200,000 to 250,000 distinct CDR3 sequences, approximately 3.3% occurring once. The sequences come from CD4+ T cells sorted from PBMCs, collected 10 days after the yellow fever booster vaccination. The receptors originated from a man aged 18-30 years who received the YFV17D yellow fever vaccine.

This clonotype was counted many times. In nucleotides, the CDR3 is TGTGCCAGCAGCTTAGTAGGAAGGACAGGGGTTGGCGGCAATCAGCCCCAGCATTTT. Translating gives CASSLVGRTGVGGNQPQHF. The V gene is TRBV7-2, the J gene TRBJ1-5; 9 positions agree with TRBD1. The CDR3 loop spans 19 amino acids. Germline V CDR1 and CDR2: SGHTA, FQGNSA. V lost 1 base to trimming and J lost 2 bases; unmatched junction nucleotides: 12.

This CDR3 is CASSIEGSGANVLTF. The CDR3 DNA is TGTGCCAGTAGTATAGAGGGTTCTGGGGCCAACGTCCTGACTTTC. The rearrangement uses TRBV19 and TRBJ2-6; D remains ambiguous. CDR3 length: 15 amino acids. Germline lookup yields CDR1 LNHDA and CDR2 SQIVND (reference sequence). V shed 0 bases and J shed 1 base, with 4 bases lying between them.

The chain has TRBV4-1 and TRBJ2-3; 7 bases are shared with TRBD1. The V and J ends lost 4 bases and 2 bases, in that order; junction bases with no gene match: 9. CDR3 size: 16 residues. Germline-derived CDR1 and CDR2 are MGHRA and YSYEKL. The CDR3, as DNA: TGCGCCAGCAGCCTGGGGACAGCCGTACCCACAGATACGCAGTATTTT. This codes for CASSLGTAVPTDTQYF.

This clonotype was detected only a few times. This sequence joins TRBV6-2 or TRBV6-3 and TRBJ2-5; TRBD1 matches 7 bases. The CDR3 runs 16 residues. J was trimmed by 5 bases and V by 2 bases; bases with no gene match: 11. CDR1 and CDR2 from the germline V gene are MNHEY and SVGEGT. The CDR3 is CASSYPKGAPWETQYF. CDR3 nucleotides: TGTGCCAGCAGTTACCCGAAGGGGGCCCCGTGGGAGACCCAGTACTTC.

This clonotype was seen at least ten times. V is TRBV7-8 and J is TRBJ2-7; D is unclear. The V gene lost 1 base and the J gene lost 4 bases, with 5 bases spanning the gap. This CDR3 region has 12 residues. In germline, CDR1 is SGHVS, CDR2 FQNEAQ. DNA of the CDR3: TGTGCCAGCAGCTTAGGGGTGTACGAGCAGTACTTC. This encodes CASSLGVYEQYF.

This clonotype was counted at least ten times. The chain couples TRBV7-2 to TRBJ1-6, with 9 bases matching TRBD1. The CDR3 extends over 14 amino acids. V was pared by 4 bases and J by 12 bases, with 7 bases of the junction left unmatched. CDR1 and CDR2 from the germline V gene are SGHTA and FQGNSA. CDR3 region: CASSSGTGQRPLHF. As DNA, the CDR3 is TGTGCCAGCAGCTCCGGGACAGGGCAACGACCCCTCCACTTT. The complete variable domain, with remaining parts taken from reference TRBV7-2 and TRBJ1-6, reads GAGVSQSPSNKVTEKGKDVELRCDPISGHTALYWYRQSLGQGLEFLIYFQGNSAPDKSGLPSDRFSAERTGGSVSTLTIQRTQQEDSAVYLCASSSGTGQRPLHFGNGTRLTVT.

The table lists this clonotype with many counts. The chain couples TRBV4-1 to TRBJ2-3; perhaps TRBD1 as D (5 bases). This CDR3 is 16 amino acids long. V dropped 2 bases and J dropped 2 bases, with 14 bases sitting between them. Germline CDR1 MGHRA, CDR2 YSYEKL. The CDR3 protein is CASSQSGFGHTDTQYF. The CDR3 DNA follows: TGCGCCAGCAGCCAAAGTGGCTTCGGACACACAGATACGCAGTATTTT.

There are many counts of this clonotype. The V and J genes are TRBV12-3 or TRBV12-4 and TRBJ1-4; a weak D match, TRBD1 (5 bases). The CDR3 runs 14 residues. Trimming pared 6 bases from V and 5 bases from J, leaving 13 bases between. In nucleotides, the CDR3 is TGTGCCAGCAGCTCCGGGACTGTGAATGAAAAACTGTTTTTT. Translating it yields CASSSGTVNEKLFF.

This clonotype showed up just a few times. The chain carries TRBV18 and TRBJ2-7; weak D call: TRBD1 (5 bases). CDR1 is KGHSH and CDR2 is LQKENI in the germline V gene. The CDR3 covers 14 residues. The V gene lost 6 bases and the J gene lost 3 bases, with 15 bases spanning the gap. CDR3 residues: CASSQGPTVYEQYV. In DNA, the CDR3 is TGTGCCAGCTCCCAGGGCCCTACGGTCTACGAGCAGTACGTC.

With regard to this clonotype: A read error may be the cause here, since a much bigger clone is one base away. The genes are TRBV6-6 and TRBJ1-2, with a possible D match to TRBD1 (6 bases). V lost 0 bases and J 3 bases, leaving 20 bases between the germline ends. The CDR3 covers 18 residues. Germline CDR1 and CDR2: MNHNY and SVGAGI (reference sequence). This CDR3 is CASSYSSGHHGEYYGYTF. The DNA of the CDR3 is TGTGCCAGCAGTTACTCTTCGGGACACCACGGCGAGTACTATGGCTACACCTTC.

DNA for the CDR3: TGTGCCAACCGGGACGCCACCTACGAGCAGTACGTC. As protein: CANRDATYEQYV. The rearrangement links TRBV2 to TRBJ2-7; D is tentatively TRBD1 or TRBD2 (5 bases each). Between the trimmed V and J ends, which lost 10 bases and 2 bases, there was a span of 12 bases. CDR3 length: 12 residues. Germline loops: CDR1 SNHLY, CDR2 FYNNEI.

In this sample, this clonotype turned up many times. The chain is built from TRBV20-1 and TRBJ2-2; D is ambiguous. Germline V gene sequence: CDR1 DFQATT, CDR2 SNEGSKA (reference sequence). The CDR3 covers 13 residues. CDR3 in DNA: TGCAGCGTCGGTGGCGCGAACACCGGGGAGCTGTTTTTT. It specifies CSVGGANTGELFF.

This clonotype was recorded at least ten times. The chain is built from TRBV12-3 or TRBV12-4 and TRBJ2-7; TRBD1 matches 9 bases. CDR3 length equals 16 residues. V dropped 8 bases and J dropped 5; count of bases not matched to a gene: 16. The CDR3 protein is CASSVPGQGRGDEQYF. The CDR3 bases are TGTGCCAGCTCCGTCCCGGGACAGGGTCGGGGCGACGAGCAGTACTTC.

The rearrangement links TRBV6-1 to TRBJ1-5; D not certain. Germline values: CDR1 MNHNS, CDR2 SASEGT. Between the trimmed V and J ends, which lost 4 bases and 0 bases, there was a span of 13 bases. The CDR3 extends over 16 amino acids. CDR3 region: CASSGRADYSNQPQHF. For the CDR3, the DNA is TGTGCCAGCAGTGGAAGGGCGGACTATAGCAATCAGCCCCAGCATTTT.